The source of this T cell receptor (beta chain) is a study of PD-1 blockade in classical Hodgkin lymphoma. All patients experienced relapse after autologous stem cell transplantation, and brentuximab vedotin exposure was variable. Germline loops: CDR1 SGHTA, CDR2 FQGTGA. The CDR3 is 15 amino acids. The V gene lost 6 bases and the J gene lost 0 bases, with 12 bases spanning the gap. Measured with immunoSEQ multiplex PCR; TCRdb has only the in-frame clones, and not every one. The sample consists of around 66,000 clones, roughly nine tenths of them appearing once. The rearrangement uses TRBV7-3 and TRBJ2-1; D not certain. Source: peripheral blood mononuclear cells (PBMCs), taken at baseline. The source is a human donor with classical Hodgkin lymphoma. CDR3 nucleotides: TGTGCCAGCAGTCTCGAATTGTCCTCCTACAATGAGCAGTTCTTC. Translating it yields CASSLELSSYNEQFF. The full variable domain, in which reference TRBV7-3 and TRBJ2-1 provide the parts outside the CDR3, is GAGVSQTPSNKVTEKGKYVELRCDPISGHTALYWYRQSLGQGPEFLIYFQGTGAADDSGLPNDRFFAVRPEGSVSTLKIQRTERGDSAVYLCASSLELSSYNEQFFGPGTRLTVL.